The clone carrying this T cell receptor beta chain showed up just a few times. The antigen is unknown. On the basis of clinical symptoms, serum thyroxine and TRAb, thyroid ultrasound and orbital computed tomography, diagnoses were made. The data are from a study of T cells in Graves' hyperthyroidism and ophthalmopathy. General study points: Most thyroid clonotypes expanded above 0.001 appeared in blood too.

It was RNA transcripts that yielded the amplified TCR beta CDR3 regions. The HTBI primer set drove a first-round RT-PCR of the TCR CDR3. MiXCR, run by TCRdb on the multiplex PCR reads, gives a single entry per CDR3 protein. Of hundreds of thousands of distinct CDR3 sequences listed, roughly 14% were seen once; the top ten hold about 3.9%. Germline V gene sequence: CDR1 DFQATT, CDR2 SNEGSKA (reference sequence). With 5 bases removed from V and 0 bases from J, the gap between germline ends came to 14 bases. The CDR3 is made up of 14 amino acids. The rearrangement joins TRBV20-1 to TRBJ2-7; D remains unclear. The sequenced sample consisted of blood. The source of this sequence is a woman aged 40 to 50 with Graves' ophthalmopathy. For the CDR3, the DNA is TGCAGTGCTCCCGACCACCAAAGCTCCTACGAGCAGTACTTC. This translates into CSAPDHQSSYEQYF.